The 17 T cell receptor beta chains in this list originate from one sample, sequenced in a study of T cell changes during pregnancy in multiple sclerosis. Assay used: immunoSEQ multiplex PCR; TCRdb lists only in-frame clones, some missing. The sample contains about 54,000 clones, 91% of which appear only once. The starting material was peripheral blood, obtained after pregnancy. The receptors derive from a female donor in good health, enrolled as a control in a pregnancy study.

The chain links TRBV30 to TRBJ1-2; possibly TRBD1 for D (5 bases). CDR3 length: 13 residues. Per germline, CDR1 GTSNPN and CDR2 SVGIG (reference sequence). Trimming pared 0 bases from V and 4 bases from J, leaving 9 bases between. The CDR3 bases are TGTGCCTGGAGTGTCCAGGGCAGCTATGGCTACACCTTC. Translation: CAWSVQGSYGYTF.

This chain uses TRBV2 with TRBJ2-3; 8 bases are shared with TRBD2. With V trimmed by 7 bases and J by 6 bases, 12 bases remained unmatched. Germline-derived CDR1 and CDR2 are SNHLY and FYNNEI. This CDR3 contains 15 residues. CDR3: CASNSVGGVADTQYF. In DNA, the CDR3 is TGTGCCAGCAACTCGGTCGGGGGGGTTGCTGATACGCAGTATTTT.

The chain has TRBV29-1 and TRBJ1-2, with D possibly being TRBD1 (5 bases). CDR1 and CDR2 (germline): SQVTM, ANQGSEA. V was pared by 6 bases and J by 4 bases, with 15 bases between. The CDR3 contains 13 residues. The CDR3 sequence: CSVKQGDPYGYTF. The DNA of the CDR3 is TGCAGCGTAAAGCAAGGGGATCCCTATGGCTACACCTTC.

The V gene is TRBV18, the J gene TRBJ2-5; 7 nucleotides agree with TRBD1. There are 15 residues in the CDR3. V trimming: 6 bases; J trimming: 4 bases; junction bases outside the gene matches: 11. CDR1 and CDR2 from the germline V gene are KGHSH and LQKENI. The CDR3 region is CASSQTGTGSETQYF. CDR3 coding DNA: TGTGCCAGCTCGCAGACAGGGACGGGTTCAGAGACCCAGTACTTC.

The V call is TRBV2, the J call TRBJ1-2, with D unclear. CDR3 length equals 13 residues. Germline CDR1 SNHLY, CDR2 FYNNEI. V gave up 5 bases and J gave up 4 bases, with 11 bases separating them. The CDR3 DNA sequence: TGTGCCAGCAGTCCCGACGGGTTCTATGGCTACACCTTC. Residues: CASSPDGFYGYTF.

The genes are TRBV2 and TRBJ1-2; the match to TRBD1 covers 12 bases. J was trimmed by 4 bases and V by 6 bases; bases with no gene match: 6. Germline loops: CDR1 SNHLY, CDR2 FYNNEI. This CDR3 is built from 15 residues. The CDR3 here is CASRGGQGASYGYTF. The DNA for the CDR3 is TGTGCCAGCAGAGGGGGACAGGGGGCTAGCTATGGCTACACCTTC.

The chain recombines TRBV7-9 with TRBJ2-7, with a tentative D call TRBD1 (7 bases). V was trimmed by 1 base and J by 2 bases, leaving 12 bases between them. Germline values: CDR1 SEHNR, CDR2 FQNEAQ (reference sequence). The CDR3 runs to 15 residues. The CDR3 spells CASSLVQGGAYEQYF. The CDR3 DNA follows: TGTGCCAGCAGCTTAGTCCAGGGGGGAGCCTACGAGCAGTACTTC.

The gene calls are TRBV18 and TRBJ1-1; unclear D gene. Germline lookup yields CDR1 KGHSH and CDR2 LQKENI. The CDR3 totals 14 residues. V gave up 0 bases and J gave up 0 bases, with 5 bases separating them. The CDR3 loop reads CASSPPSVNTEAFF. For the CDR3, the DNA is TGTGCCAGCTCACCACCGAGTGTGAACACTGAAGCTTTCTTT.

The V and J genes are TRBV19 and TRBJ2-4; tentatively, D is TRBD2 (7 bases). Trimming cost V 6 bases and J 5 bases, with 14 bases left between them. The CDR3 consists of 14 residues. Germline CDR1 is LNHDA and CDR2 is SQIVND (reference sequence). This chain's CDR3 is CASRPQGGENIQYF. The CDR3 DNA follows: TGTGCCAGTAGGCCACAGGGAGGGGAAAACATTCAGTACTTC. Filled out from reference TRBV19 and TRBJ2-4, the complete variable domain reads DGGITQSPKYLFRKEGQNVTLSCEQNLNHDAMYWYRQDPGQGLRLIYYSQIVNDFQKGDIAEGYSVSREKKESFPLTVTSAQKNPTAFYLCASRPQGGENIQYFGAGTRLSVL.

This chain joins TRBV4-2 and TRBJ1-6, with 7 bases fitting TRBD1. This CDR3 is built from 17 residues. The germline gives CDR1 LGHNA, CDR2 YNFKEQ. The V and J ends lost 6 bases and 0 bases, in that order; junction bases with no gene match: 8. CDR3 coding DNA: TGTGCCAGCAGGGATGGAGGGGGCACCTCCTATAATTCACCCCTCCACTTT. The encoded protein is CASRDGGGTSYNSPLHF.

The rearrangement joins TRBV30 to TRBJ1-1, with D hard to call. CDR1 is GTSNPN, CDR2 SVGIG, per germline (reference sequence). V lost 5 bases to trimming and J lost 4 bases, with 11 bases between them. The CDR3 spans 12 residues. The CDR3 protein is CAWGRGSTEAFF. CDR3 coding DNA: TGTGCCTGGGGTCGAGGTTCCACTGAAGCTTTCTTT.

The chain employs TRBV28 and TRBJ1-1; TRBD1 matches 10 bases. J was trimmed by 4 bases and V by 3 bases; bases with no gene match: 11. Germline V gives CDR1 MDHEN, CDR2 SYDVKM. The CDR3 sequence is 17 residues long. The CDR3, as DNA: TGTGCCAGCAGTTTCAGTCTAGTGGGGACAGGGGCCACTGAAGCTTTCTTT. Translation gives CASSFSLVGTGATEAFF.

This sequence joins TRBV4-1 and TRBJ2-1; TRBD2 matches 7 bases. This CDR3 spans 16 amino acids. The ends lost 5 bases at V and 0 bases at J; junction bases unmatched: 7. CDR1 is MGHRA, CDR2 YSYEKL, per germline. The CDR3 coding sequence is TGCGCCAGCAGCACTTATAGCGGGTTCTCCTACAATGAGCAGTTCTTC. Residues: CASSTYSGFSYNEQFF.

This clone was detected only a few times. This chain links TRBV29-1 with TRBJ1-1, with D possibly matching TRBD1 (5 bases). The CDR3 contains 13 residues. Germline CDR1 and CDR2: SQVTM and ANQGSEA. Deletions cut 6 bases from V and 4 bases from J, with 15 bases between. CDR3 amino acids: CSVQTGPATEAFF. Here the CDR3 DNA reads TGCAGCGTACAAACAGGTCCTGCCACTGAAGCTTTCTTT.

This clone was recorded once. The chain joins TRBV7-2 to TRBJ1-3; D gene uncertain. Trimming left V 1 base short and J 0 bases short, with 7 bases between. The germline V gene encodes CDR1 SGHTA and CDR2 FQGNSA. CDR3 length equals 15 residues. CDR3 bases: TGTGCCAGCAGCTTAGAACGGGTCTCTGGAAACACCATATATTTT. Its translation: CASSLERVSGNTIYF.

The rearrangement uses TRBV19 and TRBJ2-2; a weak D match, TRBD2 (6 bases). V lost 3 bases and J lost 6, with 14 bases in between. Germline V gives CDR1 LNHDA, CDR2 SQIVND (reference sequence). The CDR3 runs 15 residues. The CDR3: CASSIRLGVAGELFF. CDR3 DNA: TGTGCCAGTAGTATCCGACTAGGAGTTGCCGGGGAGCTGTTTTTT. Complete variable domain (other parts from reference TRBV19 and TRBJ2-2): DGGITQSPKYLFRKEGQNVTLSCEQNLNHDAMYWYRQDPGQGLRLIYYSQIVNDFQKGDIAEGYSVSREKKESFPLTVTSAQKNPTAFYLCASSIRLGVAGELFFGEGSRLTVL.

The rearrangement links TRBV7-2 to TRBJ1-6; D unclear. Germline V gene sequence: CDR1 SGHTA, CDR2 FQGNSA. The V end was cut by 2 bases, the J end by 10 bases, with 12 bases between. The CDR3 loop spans 14 amino acids. CDR3 protein: CASSLQALFSPLHF. CDR3 DNA: TGTGCCAGCAGCTTACAGGCCCTTTTCTCACCCCTCCACTTT.